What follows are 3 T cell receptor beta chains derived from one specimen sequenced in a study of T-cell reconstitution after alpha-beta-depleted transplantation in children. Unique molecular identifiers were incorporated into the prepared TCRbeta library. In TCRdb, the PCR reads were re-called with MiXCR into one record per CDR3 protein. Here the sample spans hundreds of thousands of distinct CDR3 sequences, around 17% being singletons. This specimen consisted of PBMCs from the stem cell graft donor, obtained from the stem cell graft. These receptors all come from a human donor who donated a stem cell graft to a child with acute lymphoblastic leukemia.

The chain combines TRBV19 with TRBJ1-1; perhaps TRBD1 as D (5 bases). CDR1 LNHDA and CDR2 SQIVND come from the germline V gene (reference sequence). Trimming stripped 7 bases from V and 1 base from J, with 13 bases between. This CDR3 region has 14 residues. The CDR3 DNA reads TGTGCCAGTACCCCGGGACCGTCGAACACTGAAGCTTTCTTT. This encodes CASTPGPSNTEAFF.

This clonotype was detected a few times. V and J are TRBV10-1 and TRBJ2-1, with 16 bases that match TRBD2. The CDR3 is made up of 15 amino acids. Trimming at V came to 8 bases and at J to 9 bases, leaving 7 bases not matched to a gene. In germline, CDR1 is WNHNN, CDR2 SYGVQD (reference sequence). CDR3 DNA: TGCGCCAGCGGCGGGACTAGCGGGAGGGTTAGTGAGCAGTTCTTC. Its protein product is CASGGTSGRVSEQFF.

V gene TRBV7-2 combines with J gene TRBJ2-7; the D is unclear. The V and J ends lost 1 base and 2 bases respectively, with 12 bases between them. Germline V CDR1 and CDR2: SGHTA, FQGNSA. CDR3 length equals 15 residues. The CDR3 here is CASSLDPGSPYEQYF. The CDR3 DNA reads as TGTGCCAGCAGCTTAGACCCAGGTAGCCCCTACGAGCAGTACTTC.